The present entry profiles one T cell receptor (beta chain) with its context. This sample stems from a study of T cells in Graves' hyperthyroidism and ophthalmopathy. The overall study: Peripheral blood was secured at the point of initial diagnosis, before any treatment.

TCR beta CDR3 region amplification was performed from RNA transcripts. An initial round of RT-PCR targeting the TCR CDR3 relied on the HTBI primer set. One entry per CDR3 protein, called by TCRdb with MiXCR from the multiplex PCR reads. The sample yields about 350,000 distinct CDR3 sequences, roughly 14% seen once. Deletions cut 3 bases from V and 3 bases from J, with 10 bases between. This CDR3 is 14 amino acids long. Germline V CDR1 and CDR2: MGHRA, YSYEKL. Each 10 ml fresh peripheral blood draw supplied the PBMCs. This chain joins TRBV4-1 and TRBJ2-3; D is ambiguous. Input material: blood. The sequence derives from a woman aged 25 to 39 with Graves' hyperthyroidism. In DNA form, the CDR3 reads TGCGCCAGCAGCCAGATACAGACAACAGATACGCAGTATTTT. This translates into CASSQIQTTDTQYF.